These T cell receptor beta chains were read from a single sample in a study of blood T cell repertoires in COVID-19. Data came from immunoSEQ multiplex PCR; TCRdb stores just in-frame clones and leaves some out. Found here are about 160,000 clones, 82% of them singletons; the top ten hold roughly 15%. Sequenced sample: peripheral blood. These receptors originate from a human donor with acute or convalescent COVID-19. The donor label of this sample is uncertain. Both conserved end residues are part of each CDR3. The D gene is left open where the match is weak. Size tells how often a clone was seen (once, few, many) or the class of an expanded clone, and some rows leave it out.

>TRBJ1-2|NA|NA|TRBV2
CASSPAAGASYGYTF
TGTGCCAGCAGCCCAGCTGCGGGGGCAAGCTATGGCTACACCTTC
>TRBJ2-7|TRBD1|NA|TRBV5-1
CASSPGTGDYEQYF
TGCGCCAGCAGCCCCGGGACAGGGGACTACGAGCAGTACTTC
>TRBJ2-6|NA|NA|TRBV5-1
CASSLDGDSGANVLTF
TGCGCCAGCAGCTTGGACGGGGACTCTGGGGCCAACGTCCTGACTTTC
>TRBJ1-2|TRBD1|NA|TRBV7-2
CASSVRDRNYGYTF
TGTGCCAGCAGCGTGCGGGACAGGAACTATGGCTACACCTTC
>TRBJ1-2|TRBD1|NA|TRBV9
CASSVGAGGPVGYGYTF
TGTGCCAGCAGCGTAGGGGCAGGGGGCCCTGTGGGCTATGGCTACACCTTC
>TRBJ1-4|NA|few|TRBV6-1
CASRGRNEKLFF
TGTGCCAGCAGGGGCCGGAATGAAAAACTGTTTTTT
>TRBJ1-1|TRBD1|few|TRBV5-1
CASSVRQGMVEAFF
TGCGCCAGCAGCGTCAGACAGGGAATGGTTGAAGCTTTCTTT
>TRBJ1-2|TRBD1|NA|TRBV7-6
CASSGTGFQGYTF
TGTGCCAGCAGCGGGACAGGGTTCCAGGGCTACACCTTC
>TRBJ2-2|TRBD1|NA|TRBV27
CASSFGDRDNTGELFF
TGTGCCAGCAGTTTTGGGGACAGAGATAACACCGGGGAGCTGTTTTTT
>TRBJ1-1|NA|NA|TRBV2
CAGRTEGTEAFF
TGTGCCGGACGGACGGAGGGAACTGAAGCTTTCTTT
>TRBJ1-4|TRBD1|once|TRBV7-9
CASGPGTGREKLFF
TGTGCCAGCGGCCCCGGGACAGGGAGGGAAAAACTGTTTTTT
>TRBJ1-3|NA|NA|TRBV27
CASSLWPPRNTIYF
TGTGCCAGCAGTTTATGGCCCCCCCGAAACACCATATATTTT
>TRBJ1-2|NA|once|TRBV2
CASANTGSNYGYTF
TGTGCCAGCGCCAACACAGGGAGTAACTATGGCTACACCTTC
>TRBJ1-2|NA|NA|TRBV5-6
CASSLAGNTPHGYTF
TGTGCCAGCAGCTTGGCGGGGAATACCCCACATGGCTACACCTTC